The sample holds many counts of the clone carrying this T cell receptor beta chain. As yet, its antigen is unknown. This record comes from a study of early T cells in non-severe SARS-CoV-2 infection. Overall study: The sequenced material was bulk RNA from unsorted whole blood, and its chains were unpaired.

The TCR library protocol was used to attach unique molecular identifiers. These identifiers were attached to individual cDNA molecules. TCRdb processed the 5' RACE reads anew with MiXCR; each CDR3 protein has one entry. The sample gives around 70,000 distinct CDR3 sequences, about 12% of which show up once; about 4.2% is in the top ten. Study results and limitations: Clonotype matching in VDJdb favored anti-spike CD8 responses and did not capture private and CD4 specificities.

Germline CDR1 SNHLY, CDR2 FYNNEI. The CDR3 is 13 amino acids. V gave up 4 bases and J gave up 8 bases, with 15 bases separating them. This receptor was taken from an adult who was a healthcare worker with PCR-confirmed SARS-CoV-2 infection or an uninfected control (not recorded which). Source material: whole blood. This chain uses TRBV2 with TRBJ2-7; D uncertain. CDR3 residues: CASSVQALDQQYF. The CDR3 nucleotides read TGTGCCAGCAGTGTTCAGGCCTTGGATCAGCAGTACTTC. Full variable domain (missing parts from reference TRBV2 and TRBJ2-7): EPEVTQTPSHQVTQMGQEVILRCVPISNHLYFYWYRQILGQKVEFLVSFYNNEISEKSEIFDDQFSVERPDGSNFTLKIRSTKLEDSAMYFCASSVQALDQQYFGPGTRLTVT.